What follows describes a single TCR beta chain. What this receptor recognizes is not known. Its CDR3 holds 16 amino acids, cysteine through phenylalanine. The DNA is not on file. The germline V gene encodes CDR1 LGHDT and CDR2 YNNKEL (reference sequence). HCMV-specific IgG was detected in serum with a commercial ELISA kit to determine HCMV serostatus. Peripheral blood mononuclear cells were isolated from blood by Ficoll density gradient centrifugation. The sample is drawn from a study of T cells expressing NK-cell markers (dated by TCRdb to 2018 to 2021). About the study as a whole: In sorted CD3+CD56+NKG2C+, CD3+CD56+NKG2C- and CD3+CD56-NKG2C+ T-cell subsets from several donors, TCR beta-chain repertoires were profiled. Among the eight sequenced donors, only one was HCMV-seronegative, while the other seven were HCMV-seropositive. Randomly selected healthy volunteers, three men and five women, were used as the eight sequenced donors. The libraries were sequenced on Illumina HiSeq 2000/2500, MiSeq or NextSeq, producing 2 x 150 bp reads. The paper as a whole reports these results and caveats: Whether the expanded NKG2C-expressing T cell clones were specific for HCMV antigens remained unclear. In more than five donors, the dominant CD3+CD56+NKG2C+ clonotypes ranked among the top 10 CD8+ clonotypes, making up about 1.0-7.5% of CD8+ T cells. Those dominant clonotypes were again the most abundant among CD3+CD56-NKG2C+ cells in a handful of donors, at about 28.3-65%.

Instrument used: Illumina HiSeq 2000. TCR beta cDNA libraries were prepared using 5'RACE template switching, which introduced a universal primer site and unique molecular identifiers. Synthesis of cDNA was primed from the TCR beta constant segment and was followed by two consecutive PCR amplification steps. The published analysis was carried out like this. MIGEC was used to demultiplex reads and group the reads by UMI, and MiTCR was used to assemble and quantify clonotypes. To exclude erroneous sequences, only TCR cDNA sequences supported by at least two reads were retained. The tcR package was used for downstream repertoire analysis, with clonotypes matched between fractions based on CDR3 nucleotide sequence plus V segment. VDJmatch was used to annotate antigen specificity against VDJdb, with one amino acid substitution in CDR3 allowed. TCRdb reprocessed the reads and assigns one entry to each CDR3 protein sequence, leaving out DNA. TCRdb's processing, not the study's, gives the V and J calls here. This sample's table carries approximately 420,000 distinct CDR3 sequences. The ten largest make up roughly 10% of the sample.

The material sequenced was blood T cells: a sorted CD56 or NKG2C T cell subset, CD4+ or CD8+ T cells, or bulk PBMC T cells (not recorded which). This TCR derives from a woman between 50 and 59 years old in good health. Donor details come from another sample of the same person, matched by shared clones. The chain uses TRBV3-1 and TRBJ2-5; TCRdb proposes TRBD2, but this gene call is untestable without DNA. The CDR3 protein sequence reads: CASSQATSGKGETQYF.